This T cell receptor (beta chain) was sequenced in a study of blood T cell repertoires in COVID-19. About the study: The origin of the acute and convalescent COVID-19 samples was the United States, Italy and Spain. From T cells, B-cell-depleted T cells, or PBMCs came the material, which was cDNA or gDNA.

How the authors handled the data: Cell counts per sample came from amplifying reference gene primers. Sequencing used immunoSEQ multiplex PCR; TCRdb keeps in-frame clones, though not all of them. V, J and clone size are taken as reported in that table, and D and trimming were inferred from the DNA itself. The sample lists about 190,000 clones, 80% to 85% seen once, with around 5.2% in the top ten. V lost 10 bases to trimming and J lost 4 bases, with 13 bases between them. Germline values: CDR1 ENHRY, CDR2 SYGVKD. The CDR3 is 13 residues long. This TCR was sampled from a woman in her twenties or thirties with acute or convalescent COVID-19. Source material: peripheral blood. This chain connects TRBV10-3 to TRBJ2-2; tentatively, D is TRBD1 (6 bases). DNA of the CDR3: TGTGCCACCCTGACAGGAGTCACCGGGGAGCTGTTTTTT. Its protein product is CATLTGVTGELFF.